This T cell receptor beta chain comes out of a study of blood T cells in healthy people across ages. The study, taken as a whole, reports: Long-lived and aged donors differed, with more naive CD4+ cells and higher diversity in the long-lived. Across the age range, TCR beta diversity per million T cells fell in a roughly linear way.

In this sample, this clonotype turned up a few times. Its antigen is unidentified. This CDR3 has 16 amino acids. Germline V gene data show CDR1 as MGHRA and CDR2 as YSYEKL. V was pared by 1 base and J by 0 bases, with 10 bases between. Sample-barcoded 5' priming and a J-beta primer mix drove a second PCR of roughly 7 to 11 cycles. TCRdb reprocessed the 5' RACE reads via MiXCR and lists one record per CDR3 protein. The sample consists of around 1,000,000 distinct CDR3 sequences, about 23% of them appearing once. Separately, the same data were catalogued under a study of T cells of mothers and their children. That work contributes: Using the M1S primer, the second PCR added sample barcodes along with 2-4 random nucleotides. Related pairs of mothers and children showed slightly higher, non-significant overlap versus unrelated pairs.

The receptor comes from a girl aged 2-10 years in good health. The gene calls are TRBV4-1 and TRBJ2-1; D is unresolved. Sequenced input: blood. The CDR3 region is CASSQVELSSYNEQFF. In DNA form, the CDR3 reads TGCGCCAGCAGCCAAGTCGAGCTTAGCTCCTACAATGAGCAGTTCTTC.